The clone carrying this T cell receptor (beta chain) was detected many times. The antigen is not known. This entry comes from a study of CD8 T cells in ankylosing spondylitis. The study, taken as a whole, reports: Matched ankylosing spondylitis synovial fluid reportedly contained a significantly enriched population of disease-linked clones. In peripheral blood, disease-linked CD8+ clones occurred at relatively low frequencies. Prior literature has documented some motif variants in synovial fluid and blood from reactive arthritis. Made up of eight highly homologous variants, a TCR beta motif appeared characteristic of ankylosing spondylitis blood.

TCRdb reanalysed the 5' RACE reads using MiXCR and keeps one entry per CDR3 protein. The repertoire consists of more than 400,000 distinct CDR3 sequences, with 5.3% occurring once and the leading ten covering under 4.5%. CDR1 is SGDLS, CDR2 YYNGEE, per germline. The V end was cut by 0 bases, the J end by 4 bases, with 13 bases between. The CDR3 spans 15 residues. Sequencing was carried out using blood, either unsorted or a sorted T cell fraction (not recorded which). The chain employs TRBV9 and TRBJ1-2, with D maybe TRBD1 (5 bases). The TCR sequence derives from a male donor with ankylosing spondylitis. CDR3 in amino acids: CASSVAEGAFYGYTF. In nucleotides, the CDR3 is TGTGCCAGCAGCGTAGCGGAAGGGGCGTTCTATGGCTACACCTTC.